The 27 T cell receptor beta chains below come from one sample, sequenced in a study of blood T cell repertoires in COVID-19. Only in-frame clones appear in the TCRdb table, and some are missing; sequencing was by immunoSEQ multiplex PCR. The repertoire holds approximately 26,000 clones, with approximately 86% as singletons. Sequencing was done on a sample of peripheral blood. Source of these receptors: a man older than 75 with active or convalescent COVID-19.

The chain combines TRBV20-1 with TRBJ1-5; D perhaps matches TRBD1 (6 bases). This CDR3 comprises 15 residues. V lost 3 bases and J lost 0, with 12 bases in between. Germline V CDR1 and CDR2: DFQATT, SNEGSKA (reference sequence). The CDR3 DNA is TGCAGTGCTAGTAGGACAGACTATAGCAATCAGCCCCAGCATTTT. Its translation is CSASRTDYSNQPQHF.

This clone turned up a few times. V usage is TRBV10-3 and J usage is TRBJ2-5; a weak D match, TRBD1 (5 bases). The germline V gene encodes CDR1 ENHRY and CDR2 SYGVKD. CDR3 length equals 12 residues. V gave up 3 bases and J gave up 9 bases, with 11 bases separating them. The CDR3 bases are TGTGCCATCAGTGACAGGGCTACCGCCCAGTACTTC. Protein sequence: CAISDRATAQYF.

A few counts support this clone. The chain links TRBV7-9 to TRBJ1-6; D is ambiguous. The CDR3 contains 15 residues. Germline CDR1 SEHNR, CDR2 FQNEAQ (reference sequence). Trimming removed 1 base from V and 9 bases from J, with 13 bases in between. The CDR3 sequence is CASSLDTGGGSPLHF. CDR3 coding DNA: TGTGCCAGCAGCTTAGACACCGGAGGTGGTTCACCCCTCCACTTT.

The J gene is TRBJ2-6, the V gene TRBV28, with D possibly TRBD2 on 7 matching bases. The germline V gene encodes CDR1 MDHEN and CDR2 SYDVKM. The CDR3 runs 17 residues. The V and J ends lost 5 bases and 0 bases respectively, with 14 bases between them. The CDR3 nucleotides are TGTGCCAGCAGTGGGGGGGGCGGATACTCTGGGGCCAACGTCCTGACTTTC. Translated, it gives CASSGGGGYSGANVLTF.

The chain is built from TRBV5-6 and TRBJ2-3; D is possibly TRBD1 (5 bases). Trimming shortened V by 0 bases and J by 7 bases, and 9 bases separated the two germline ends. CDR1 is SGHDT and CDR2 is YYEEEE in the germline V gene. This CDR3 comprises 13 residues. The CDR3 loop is CASSLGGEYTQYF. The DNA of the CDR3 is TGTGCCAGCAGCTTGGGGGGCGAATATACGCAGTATTTT.

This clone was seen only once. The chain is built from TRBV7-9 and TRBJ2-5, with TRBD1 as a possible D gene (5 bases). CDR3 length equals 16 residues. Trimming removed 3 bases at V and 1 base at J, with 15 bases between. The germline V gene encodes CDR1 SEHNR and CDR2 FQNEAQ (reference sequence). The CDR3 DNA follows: TGTGCCAGCAGCTTGGGGCAGGGCTTAGGCCAAGAGACCCAGTACTTC. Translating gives CASSLGQGLGQETQYF.

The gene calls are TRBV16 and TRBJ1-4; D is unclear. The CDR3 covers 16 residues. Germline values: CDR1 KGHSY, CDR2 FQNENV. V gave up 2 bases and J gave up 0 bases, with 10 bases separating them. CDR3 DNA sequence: TGTGCCAGCAGCCAACTCGACACTTCAACTAATGAAAAACTGTTTTTT. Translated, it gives CASSQLDTSTNEKLFF.

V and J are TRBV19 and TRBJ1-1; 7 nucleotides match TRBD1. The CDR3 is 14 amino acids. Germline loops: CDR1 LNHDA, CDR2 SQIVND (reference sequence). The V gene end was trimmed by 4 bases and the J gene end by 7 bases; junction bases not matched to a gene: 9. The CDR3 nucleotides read TGTGCCAGTAGTACCCTTAGGGGGCGCGGTGAAGCTTTCTTT. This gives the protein CASSTLRGRGEAFF. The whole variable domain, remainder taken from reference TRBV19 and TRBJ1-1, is DGGITQSPKYLFRKEGQNVTLSCEQNLNHDAMYWYRQDPGQGLRLIYYSQIVNDFQKGDIAEGYSVSREKKESFPLTVTSAQKNPTAFYLCASSTLRGRGEAFFGQGTRLTVV.

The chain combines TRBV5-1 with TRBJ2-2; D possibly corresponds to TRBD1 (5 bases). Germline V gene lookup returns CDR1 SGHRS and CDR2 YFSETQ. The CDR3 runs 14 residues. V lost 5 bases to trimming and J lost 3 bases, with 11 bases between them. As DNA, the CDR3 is TGCGCCAGCAGAAGCAGGGTCGACACCGGGGAGCTGTTTTTT. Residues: CASRSRVDTGELFF.

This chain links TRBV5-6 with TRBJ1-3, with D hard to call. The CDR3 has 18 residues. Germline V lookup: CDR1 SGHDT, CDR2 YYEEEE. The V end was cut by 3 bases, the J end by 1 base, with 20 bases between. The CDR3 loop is CASSWVGSGSRSGNTIYF. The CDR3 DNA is TGTGCCAGCAGCTGGGTGGGGTCGGGGAGTCGATCTGGAAACACCATATATTTT.

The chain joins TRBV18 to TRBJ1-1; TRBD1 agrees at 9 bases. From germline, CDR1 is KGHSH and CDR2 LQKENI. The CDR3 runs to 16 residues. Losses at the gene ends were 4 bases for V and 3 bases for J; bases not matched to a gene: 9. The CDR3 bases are TGTGCCAGCTCACTAAACTTTGGACAGGGGTACACTGAAGCTTTCTTT. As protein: CASSLNFGQGYTEAFF.

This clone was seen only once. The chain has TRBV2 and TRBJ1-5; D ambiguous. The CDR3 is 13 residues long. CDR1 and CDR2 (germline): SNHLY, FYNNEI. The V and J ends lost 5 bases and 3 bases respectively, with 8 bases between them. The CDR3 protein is CASSFRFNQPQHF. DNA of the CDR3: TGTGCCAGCAGTTTCAGATTCAATCAGCCCCAGCATTTT. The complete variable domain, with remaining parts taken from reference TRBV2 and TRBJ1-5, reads EPEVTQTPSHQVTQMGQEVILRCVPISNHLYFYWYRQILGQKVEFLVSFYNNEISEKSEIFDDQFSVERPDGSNFTLKIRSTKLEDSAMYFCASSFRFNQPQHFGDGTRLSIL.

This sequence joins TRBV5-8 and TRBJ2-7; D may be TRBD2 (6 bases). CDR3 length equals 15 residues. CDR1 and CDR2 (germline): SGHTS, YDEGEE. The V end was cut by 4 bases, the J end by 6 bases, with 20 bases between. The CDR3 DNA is TGTGCCAGCAGCCAATCTAGCGTTTTTACCCTCGAGCAGTACTTC. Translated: CASSQSSVFTLEQYF. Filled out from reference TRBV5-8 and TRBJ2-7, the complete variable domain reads EAGVTQSPTHLIKTRGQQATLRCSPISGHTSVYWYQQALGLGLQFLLWYDEGEERNRGNFPPRFSGRQFPNYSSELNVNALELEDSALYLCASSQSSVFTLEQYFGPGTRLTVT.

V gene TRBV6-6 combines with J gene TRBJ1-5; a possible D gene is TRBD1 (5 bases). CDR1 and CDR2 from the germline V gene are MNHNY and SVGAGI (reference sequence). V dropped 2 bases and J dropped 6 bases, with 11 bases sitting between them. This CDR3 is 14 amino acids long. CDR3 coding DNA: TGTGCCAGCAGTTACAGGCAGGGAGGTCAGCCCCAGCATTTT. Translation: CASSYRQGGQPQHF.

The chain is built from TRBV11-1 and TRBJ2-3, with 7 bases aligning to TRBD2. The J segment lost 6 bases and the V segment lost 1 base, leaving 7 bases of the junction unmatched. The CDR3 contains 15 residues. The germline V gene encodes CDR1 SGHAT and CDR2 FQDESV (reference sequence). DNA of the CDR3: TGTGCCAGCAGCTTAGGCGGGGGTGTGTCGGATACGCAGTATTTT. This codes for CASSLGGGVSDTQYF. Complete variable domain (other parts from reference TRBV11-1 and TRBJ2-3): EAEVAQSPRYKITEKSQAVAFWCDPISGHATLYWYRQILGQGPELLVQFQDESVVDDSQLPKDRFSAERLKGVDSTLKIQPAELGDSAMYLCASSLGGGVSDTQYFGPGTRLTVL.

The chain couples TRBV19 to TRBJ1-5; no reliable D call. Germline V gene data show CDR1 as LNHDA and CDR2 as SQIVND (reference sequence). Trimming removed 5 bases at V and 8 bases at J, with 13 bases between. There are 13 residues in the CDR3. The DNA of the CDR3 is TGTGCCAGTAGTGCGTCTTCTTTAGAGCCCCAGCATTTT. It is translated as CASSASSLEPQHF.

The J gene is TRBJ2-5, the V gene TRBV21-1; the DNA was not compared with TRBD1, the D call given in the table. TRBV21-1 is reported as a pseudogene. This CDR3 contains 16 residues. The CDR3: CASSKQGAGFPETQYF. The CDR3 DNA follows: TGTGCCAGCAGCAAACAGGGGGCTGGTTTTCCGGAGACCCAGTACTTC.

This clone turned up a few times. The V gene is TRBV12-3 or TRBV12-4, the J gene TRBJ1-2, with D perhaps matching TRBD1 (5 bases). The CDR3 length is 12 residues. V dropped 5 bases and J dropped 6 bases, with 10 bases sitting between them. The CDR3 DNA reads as TGTGCCAGCAGTCCGTGGGGGGATGGCTACACCTTC. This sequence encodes CASSPWGDGYTF.

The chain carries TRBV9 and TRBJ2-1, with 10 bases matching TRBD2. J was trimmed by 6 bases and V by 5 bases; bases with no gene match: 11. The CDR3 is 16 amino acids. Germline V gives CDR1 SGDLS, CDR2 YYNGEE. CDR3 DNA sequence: TGTGCCAGCAGTCCTACCCTACTAGCGGGGCCCAATGAGCAGTTCTTC. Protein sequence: CASSPTLLAGPNEQFF.

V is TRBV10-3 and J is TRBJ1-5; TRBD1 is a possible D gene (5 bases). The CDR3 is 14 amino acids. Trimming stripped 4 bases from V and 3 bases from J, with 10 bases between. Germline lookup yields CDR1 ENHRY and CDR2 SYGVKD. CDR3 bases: TGTGCCATCAGTGTGGGGCAGTCCAATCAGCCCCAGCATTTT. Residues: CAISVGQSNQPQHF.

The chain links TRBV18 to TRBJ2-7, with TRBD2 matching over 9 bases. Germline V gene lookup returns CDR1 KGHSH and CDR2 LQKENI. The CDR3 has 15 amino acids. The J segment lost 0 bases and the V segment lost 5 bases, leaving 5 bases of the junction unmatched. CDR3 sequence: CASSASGTSSYEQYF. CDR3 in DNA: TGTGCCAGCTCAGCTAGCGGGACTAGCTCCTACGAGCAGTACTTC.

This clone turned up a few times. The CDR3 DNA is TGTGCCAGCAGCCTTGGACTAGCGGGGAGGTTTGAGCAGTTCTTC. It encodes CASSLGLAGRFEQFF. The rearrangement joins TRBV11-2 to TRBJ2-1, with 12 bases identical to TRBD2. CDR3 length: 15 residues. Trimming removed 5 bases from V and 9 bases from J; junction bases left unmatched: 8. Germline assignment: CDR1 SGHAT and CDR2 FQNNGV.

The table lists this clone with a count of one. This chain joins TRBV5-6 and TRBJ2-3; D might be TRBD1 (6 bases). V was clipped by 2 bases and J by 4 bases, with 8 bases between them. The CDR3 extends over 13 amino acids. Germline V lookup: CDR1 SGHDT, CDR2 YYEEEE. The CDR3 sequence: CASSFGQSDTQYF. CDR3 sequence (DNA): TGTGCCAGCAGCTTCGGACAGTCAGATACGCAGTATTTT.

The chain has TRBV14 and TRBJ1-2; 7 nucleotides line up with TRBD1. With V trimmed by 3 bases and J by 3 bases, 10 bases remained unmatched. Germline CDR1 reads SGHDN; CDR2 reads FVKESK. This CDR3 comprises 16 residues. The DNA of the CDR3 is TGTGCCAGCAGCCAGTACACTGGACAGGAATACTATGGCTACACCTTC. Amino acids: CASSQYTGQEYYGYTF.

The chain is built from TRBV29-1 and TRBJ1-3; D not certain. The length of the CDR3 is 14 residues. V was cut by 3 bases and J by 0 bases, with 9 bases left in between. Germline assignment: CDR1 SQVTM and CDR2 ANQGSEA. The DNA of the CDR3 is TGCAGCGTTGACGATACGGTCTCTGGAAACACCATATATTTT. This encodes CSVDDTVSGNTIYF.

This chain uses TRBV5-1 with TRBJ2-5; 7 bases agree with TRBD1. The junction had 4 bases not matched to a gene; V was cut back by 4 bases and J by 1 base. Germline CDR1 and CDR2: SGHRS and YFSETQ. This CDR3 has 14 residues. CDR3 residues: CASSQGVLQETQYF. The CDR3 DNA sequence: TGCGCCAGCAGCCAGGGGGTGCTCCAAGAGACCCAGTACTTC.

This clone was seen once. CDR3 sequence: CASSQGVAASTDTQYF. As DNA, the CDR3 is TGCGCCAGCAGCCAAGGGGTAGCGGCGTCCACAGATACGCAGTATTTT. The chain is built from TRBV4-1 and TRBJ2-3; a weak D match, TRBD2 (6 bases). V gave up 1 base and J gave up 2 bases, with 13 bases separating them. CDR1 and CDR2 (germline): MGHRA, YSYEKL. The CDR3 runs to 16 residues.